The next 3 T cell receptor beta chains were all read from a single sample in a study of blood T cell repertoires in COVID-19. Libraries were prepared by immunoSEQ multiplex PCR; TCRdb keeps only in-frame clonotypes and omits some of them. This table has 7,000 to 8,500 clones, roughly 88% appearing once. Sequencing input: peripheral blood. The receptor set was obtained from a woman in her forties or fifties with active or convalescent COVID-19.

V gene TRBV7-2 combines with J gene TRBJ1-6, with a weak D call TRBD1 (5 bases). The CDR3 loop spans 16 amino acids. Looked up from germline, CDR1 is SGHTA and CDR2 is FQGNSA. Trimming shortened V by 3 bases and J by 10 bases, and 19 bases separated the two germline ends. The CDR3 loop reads CASSFGREVVGSPLHF. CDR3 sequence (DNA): TGTGCCAGCAGCTTTGGCAGGGAAGTAGTTGGATCACCCCTCCACTTT.

CDR3 residues: CASRPRGSPYEQYF. In DNA, the CDR3 is TGTGCCAGCAGGCCCAGAGGGTCTCCCTACGAGCAGTACTTC. The chain employs TRBV6-6 and TRBJ2-7, with TRBD2 as a possible D gene (5 bases). In germline, CDR1 is MNHNY, CDR2 SVGAGI (reference sequence). The CDR3 length is 14 residues. The V and J ends lost 6 bases and 2 bases respectively, with 14 bases between them.

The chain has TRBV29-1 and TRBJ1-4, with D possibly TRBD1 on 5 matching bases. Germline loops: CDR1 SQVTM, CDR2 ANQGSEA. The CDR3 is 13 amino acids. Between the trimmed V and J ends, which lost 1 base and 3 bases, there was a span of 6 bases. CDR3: CSVEGGPNEKLFF. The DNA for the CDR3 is TGCAGCGTTGAAGGGGGCCCTAATGAAAAACTGTTTTTT.